The source of this T cell receptor beta chain is a study of blood T cells in healthy people across ages. After removal of 6 bases from V and 4 bases from J, the junction contained 9 bases not matched to a gene. CDR3 length equals 15 residues. CDR1 and CDR2 from the germline V gene are MNHEY and SMNVEV (reference sequence). The sample, 9 to 10 milliliters of peripheral blood, was drawn from each donor. At least 6.5 million PBMCs were isolated per sample. As concerns this clonotype: Its antigen is undetermined.

The use of a sample-barcoded 5' primer and a J-beta primer mix characterized a second PCR of roughly 7 to 12 cycles. Each CDR3 protein gets one entry after TCRdb re-called the 5' RACE reads with MiXCR. The data hold approximately 400,000 distinct CDR3 sequences, with roughly half observed a single time. The study, taken as a whole, reports: The study found more naive CD4+ cells and higher diversity in long-lived than aged donors. Unsorted PBMCs blocked a conclusive comparison of naive and antigen-experienced cells.

Sequences were obtained from blood. This TCR derives from a man in his 60s in good health. The chain joins TRBV27 to TRBJ2-3; 8 bases are shared with TRBD1. Here the CDR3 reads CASSYGTGFADTQYF. CDR3 bases: TGTGCCAGCAGCTACGGGACAGGATTCGCAGATACGCAGTATTTT.